This is a list of T cell receptor beta chains from one sample in a study of shared clonotypes between healthy human individuals. Some clones are missing from TCRdb's copy, which holds only in-frame ones; the method was immunoSEQ multiplex PCR. The repertoire holds 1,400,000 or so clones, with approximately 98.5% as singletons. The sample consisted of naive CD4+ T cells sorted from blood. The receptors come from a man aged 25-45 years in good health. Both conserved end residues are part of each CDR3. D genes are given only for firm matches. Only part of the rows carry a size: once, few, many, or a class if the clone is expanded.

D,J,V,size,CDR3,DNA
NA,TRBJ2-7,TRBV28,NA,CASSLATVSYEQYF,TGTGCCAGCAGTTTAGCGACTGTCTCCTACGAGCAGTACTTC
NA,TRBJ2-3,TRBV14,NA,CASSQVRTQTDTQYF,TGTGCCAGCAGCCAAGTTAGGACGCAGACAGATACGCAGTATTTT
NA,TRBJ1-5,TRBV5-1,NA,CASSLVGGSQPQHF,TGCGCCAGCAGCTTGGTTGGGGGAAGTCAGCCCCAGCATTTT
TRBD2,TRBJ2-1,TRBV5-1,NA,CASSGLATSNEQFF,TGCGCCAGCAGCGGACTAGCCACCTCCAATGAGCAGTTCTTC
TRBD1,TRBJ1-5,TRBV10-3,NA,CAISDRTGSSNQPQHF,TGTGCCATCAGTGACCGGACAGGGTCTAGCAATCAGCCCCAGCATTTT
TRBD2,TRBJ2-1,TRBV6-5,NA,CASSYLGLGQINEQFF,TGTGCCAGCAGTTATTTGGGACTAGGTCAAATCAATGAGCAGTTCTTC
NA,TRBJ2-2,TRBV30,NA,CAWSVIGELFF,TGTGCCTGGAGTGTTATCGGGGAGCTGTTTTTT
NA,TRBJ1-5,TRBV6-4,NA,CASSAGTNQPQHF,TGTGCCAGCAGTGCGGGGACCAATCAGCCCCAGCATTTT
NA,TRBJ2-3,TRBV27,NA,CASSLGGRTDTQYF,TGTGCCAGCAGTTTAGGGGGGCGGACAGATACGCAGTATTTT
TRBD1,TRBJ2-2,TRBV5-1,once,CATRTGGSGELFF,TGCGCCACCCGGACAGGGGGATCCGGGGAGCTGTTTTTT
TRBD1,TRBJ1-2,TRBV7-8,NA,CASSPGQAYGYTF,TGTGCCAGCAGCCCCGGACAGGCCTATGGCTACACCTTC
NA,TRBJ2-2,TRBV5-1,NA,CASSLSGVEGTGELFF,TGCGCCAGCAGCTTATCAGGGGTCGAGGGCACCGGGGAGCTGTTTTTT
NA,TRBJ2-1,TRBV6-1,NA,CASRERGANEQFF,TGTGCCAGCAGGGAACGGGGGGCCAATGAGCAGTTCTTC
TRBD2,TRBJ2-5,TRBV15,NA,CATSRDLGTSGRNRAETQYF,TGTGCCACCAGCAGAGATTTGGGGACTAGCGGGAGGAACAGGGCGGAGACCCAGTACTTC
TRBD2,TRBJ2-7,TRBV5-8,NA,CASSLGAGGLHEQYF,TGTGCCAGCAGCCTGGGAGCGGGAGGGTTGCACGAGCAGTACTTC
NA,TRBJ2-1,TRBV28,NA,CASSLRESRYNEQFF,TGTGCCAGCAGTTTACGGGAGTCCAGATACAATGAGCAGTTCTTC
NA,TRBJ2-3,TRBV6-1,NA,CASGTGTDTQYF,TGTGCCAGCGGAACGGGAACAGATACGCAGTATTTT
NA,TRBJ1-5,TRBV18,NA,CASSPPREPHQPQHF,TGTGCCAGCTCACCACCCAGGGAGCCTCATCAGCCCCAGCATTTT
NA,TRBJ1-5,TRBV9,NA,CASSVDGYSNQPQHF,TGTGCCAGCAGCGTAGACGGATATAGCAATCAGCCCCAGCATTTT
NA,TRBJ1-2,TRBV28,few,CASSTFGNYGYTF,TGTGCCAGCAGCACCTTCGGGAACTATGGCTACACCTTC
NA,TRBJ2-5,TRBV18,NA,CASSDQETQYF,TGTGCCAGCTCGGACCAAGAGACCCAGTACTTC
NA,TRBJ1-2,TRBV5-1,NA,CASSSGGDYGYTF,TGCGCCAGCAGCTCCGGGGGTGACTATGGCTACACCTTC
TRBD2,TRBJ2-3,TRBV6-5,NA,CASRASGRETDTQYF,TGTGCCAGCAGGGCTAGCGGGAGAGAAACAGATACGCAGTATTTT
NA,TRBJ2-1,TRBV13,NA,CASSSLSYHGTPRSYNEQFF,TGTGCCAGCAGCTCCCTGTCCTACCATGGAACCCCTCGGTCCTACAATGAGCAGTTCTTC
TRBD2,TRBJ2-1,TRBV27,NA,CASENSPTSGGLTGYNEQFF,TGTGCCAGCGAGAACTCTCCGACTAGCGGGGGACTTACGGGGTACAATGAGCAGTTCTTC
NA,TRBJ2-7,TRBV18,NA,CASSSELSYEQYF,TGTGCCAGCTCATCCGAGCTTTCCTACGAGCAGTACTTC
NA,TRBJ1-5,TRBV6-1,NA,CASSVAAEQPQHF,TGTGCCAGCAGTGTTGCAGCAGAGCAGCCCCAGCATTTT
NA,TRBJ1-4,TRBV5-8,NA,CASSFRGERYEKLFF,TGTGCCAGCAGCTTCCGCGGGGAACGGTATGAAAAACTGTTTTTT
NA,TRBJ2-2,TRBV7-8,NA,CASSSRGGHTGELFF,TGTGCCAGCAGCTCCCGCGGGGGCCACACCGGGGAGCTGTTTTTT
NA,TRBJ2-7,TRBV10-3,NA,CAISGGVQGSYEQYF,TGTGCCATCAGTGGAGGGGTTCAAGGCTCCTACGAGCAGTACTTC
NA,TRBJ1-2,TRBV11-2,NA,CASSRSQGYGYTF,TGTGCCAGCAGCCGCAGCCAGGGGTATGGCTACACCTTC
NA,TRBJ2-5,TRBV5-1,few,CASSLEGSETQYF,TGCGCCAGCAGCTTGGAAGGGTCAGAGACCCAGTACTTC
TRBD1,TRBJ2-7,TRBV5-1,NA,CASSLGQGAREQYF,TGCGCCAGCAGCTTAGGACAGGGGGCGCGCGAGCAGTACTTC
NA,TRBJ2-7,TRBV11-2,NA,CASSLRRSRYEQYF,TGTGCCAGCAGCTTAAGGCGGTCTCGGTACGAGCAGTACTTC
NA,TRBJ1-2,TRBV5-5,NA,CASSPGEGYGYTF,TGTGCCAGCAGCCCGGGGGAGGGTTATGGCTACACCTTC
NA,TRBJ2-7,TRBV27,NA,CASSFPLGEQYF,TGTGCCAGCAGTTTCCCCCTCGGTGAGCAGTACTTC
NA,TRBJ2-3,TRBV5-4,NA,CASSLGGSTDTQYF,TGTGCCAGCAGCTTGGGAGGGTCCACAGATACGCAGTATTTT
NA,TRBJ1-1,TRBV6-1,NA,CASMRNTEAFF,TGTGCCAGCATGCGGAACACTGAAGCTTTCTTT
NA,TRBJ2-5,TRBV5-1,NA,CASSLADREAGTQYF,TGCGCCAGCAGCTTGGCCGACAGGGAGGCGGGTACCCAGTACTTC
NA,TRBJ1-4,TRBV25-1,NA,CASSGSNEKLFF,TGTGCCAGCAGTGGTTCTAATGAAAAACTGTTTTTT
NA,TRBJ1-1,TRBV5-4,NA,CASSFSANTEAFF,TGTGCCAGCAGCTTTAGCGCGAACACTGAAGCTTTCTTT
TRBD2,TRBJ2-2,TRBV5-1,NA,CASSLREGRTGELFF,TGCGCCAGCAGCTTGCGGGAGGGCCGCACCGGGGAGCTGTTTTTT
NA,TRBJ1-4,TRBV2,NA,CASSEAGTNEKLFF,TGTGCCAGCAGTGAAGCAGGGACTAATGAAAAACTGTTTTTT
NA,TRBJ2-7,TRBV18,NA,CASSPQGEQYF,TGTGCCAGCTCACCACAAGGCGAGCAGTACTTC
NA,TRBJ1-2,TRBV27,NA,CASSLSGWGGYTF,TGTGCCAGCAGTTTATCTGGATGGGGTGGCTACACCTTC
NA,TRBJ1-1,TRBV5-4,NA,CASSFVGGNTEAFF,TGTGCCAGCAGCTTTGTTGGGGGTAACACTGAAGCTTTCTTT
TRBD2,TRBJ2-7,TRBV28,NA,CASSPGLAGPYEQYF,TGTGCCAGCAGTCCCGGACTAGCGGGACCCTACGAGCAGTACTTC
NA,TRBJ1-4,TRBV25-1,NA,CASSLPDRPNEKLFF,TGTGCCAGCAGCCTCCCTGACAGGCCGAATGAAAAACTGTTTTTT
NA,TRBJ2-7,TRBV4-2,NA,CASSQASRGASSYEQYF,TGTGCCAGCAGCCAAGCCTCCCGGGGAGCCTCCTCCTACGAGCAGTACTTC
TRBD2,TRBJ2-4,TRBV7-2,NA,CASSLPRSGIAKNIQYF,TGTGCCAGCAGCTTACCCCGAAGCGGGATAGCCAAAAACATTCAGTACTTC
NA,TRBJ2-4,TRBV5-1,NA,CASTSGVPGDIQYF,TGCGCCAGCACCTCGGGAGTTCCCGGAGACATTCAGTACTTC
NA,TRBJ2-7,TRBV2,NA,CASRLKEAYEQYF,TGTGCCAGCAGGTTAAAGGAGGCCTACGAGCAGTACTTC
NA,TRBJ2-7,TRBV4-3,NA,CASSQDLGYEQYF,TGCGCCAGCAGCCAAGATCTAGGGTACGAGCAGTACTTC
NA,TRBJ2-1,TRBV18,NA,CASSPIASTSYNEQFF,TGTGCCAGCTCACCAATCGCTAGCACGTCCTACAATGAGCAGTTCTTC
NA,TRBJ1-1,TRBV9,NA,CASSGRGPWDTEAFF,TGTGCCAGCAGCGGCCGGGGACCGTGGGACACTGAAGCTTTCTTT
TRBD2,TRBJ2-7,TRBV28,NA,CASSRGGGEGPYEQYF,TGTGCCAGCAGCCGCGGGGGGGGCGAGGGCCCCTACGAGCAGTACTTC
TRBD1,TRBJ2-2,TRBV5-1,NA,CASSHRTGTGAWIGELFF,TGCGCCAGCAGCCACAGGACGGGGACAGGGGCGTGGATCGGGGAGCTGTTTTTT
NA,TRBJ2-7,TRBV5-4,once,CATQSQSRPYEQYF,TGTGCCACTCAAAGCCAGTCCCGACCCTACGAGCAGTACTTC
NA,TRBJ2-7,TRBV9,NA,CASSPRIGYEQYF,TGTGCCAGCAGCCCCCGGATTGGATACGAGCAGTACTTC